Listed below are T cell receptor beta chains from one sample, sequenced in a study of blood T cell repertoires in COVID-19. Assay: immunoSEQ multiplex PCR; the TCRdb copy retains only in-frame clones and omits some. The sample holds roughly 200,000 clones, roughly 76% seen once. Sequenced sample: peripheral blood. The receptors shown here come from a woman aged 40 to 55 with COVID-19, enrolled during active disease. The CDR3 runs from the conserved cysteine through the conserved F or W. D genes are given only for firm matches. Size values are once, few and many counts, or a class for expanded clones, and some rows have none.

v_gene	abundance	j_gene	len	d_gene	CDR3aa	CDR3nt
TRBV2	NA	TRBJ2-5	15	TRBD1	CASSPDRGRQETQYF	TGTGCCAGCAGTCCGGACAGGGGGCGGCAAGAGACCCAGTACTTC
TRBV28	NA	TRBJ1-2	14	NA	CASSFPVSSYGYTF	TGTGCCAGCAGTTTCCCCGTTTCGAGCTATGGCTACACCTTC
TRBV30	NA	TRBJ1-1	14	TRBD1	CAWSSGGGLAEAFF	TGTGCCTGGAGTTCAGGGGGCGGGTTGGCTGAAGCTTTCTTT
TRBV13	NA	TRBJ2-2	12	NA	CASSWTFGELFF	TGTGCCAGCAGCTGGACATTCGGGGAGCTGTTTTTT
TRBV27	NA	TRBJ1-1	13	NA	CASKAGRNTEAFF	TGTGCCAGCAAAGCCGGGAGGAACACTGAAGCTTTCTTT
TRBV19	NA	TRBJ1-5	13	NA	CASSWTANQPQHF	TGTGCCAGTAGTTGGACAGCTAATCAGCCCCAGCATTTT
TRBV7-8	NA	TRBJ2-1	17	NA	CASSLVAGRRVNNEQFF	TGTGCCAGCAGCTTAGTGGCAGGGAGGCGGGTCAACAATGAGCAGTTCTTC
TRBV15	NA	TRBJ2-3	13	NA	CATSRTYLDTQYF	TGTGCCACCAGCCGAACTTACTTAGATACGCAGTATTTT
TRBV30	NA	TRBJ2-1	19	TRBD1	CAWSSLVLGQGTYRNEQFF	TGTGCCTGGAGTTCCCTCGTTTTAGGACAGGGGACTTATCGCAATGAGCAGTTCTTC
TRBV11-2	NA	TRBJ2-1	12	NA	CASSAGTDEQFF	TGTGCCAGCAGCGCGGGGACAGATGAGCAGTTCTTC
TRBV11-2	NA	TRBJ2-2	16	NA	CASSLEGLAYTGELFF	TGTGCCAGCAGCTTAGAGGGGCTGGCATACACCGGGGAGCTGTTTTTT
TRBV27	NA	TRBJ1-2	15	NA	CASSLQVGGLNGYTF	TGTGCCAGCAGCCTCCAAGTAGGAGGGCTTAATGGCTACACCTTC
TRBV11-2	NA	TRBJ2-5	14	NA	CASRRNTYQETQYF	TGTGCCAGCAGACGAAACACGTACCAAGAGACCCAGTACTTC
TRBV30	NA	TRBJ1-1	15	TRBD1	CAWSIKTGVNTEAFF	TGTGCCTGGAGTATAAAGACAGGGGTGAACACTGAAGCTTTCTTT
TRBV19	NA	TRBJ2-1	18	NA	CASSIGEQAGGLNNEQFF	TGTGCCAGTAGTATAGGCGAACAAGCAGGGGGGCTCAACAATGAGCAGTTCTTC
TRBV5-6	NA	TRBJ1-4	14	NA	CASSLGQTPEKLFF	TGTGCCAGCAGCTTGGGACAGACTCCTGAAAAACTGTTTTTT
TRBV4-1	once	TRBJ2-1	15	NA	CASSQDPDSYNEQFF	TGCGCCAGCAGCCAAGATCCCGACAGTTACAATGAGCAGTTCTTC
TRBV5-5	NA	TRBJ1-2	15	TRBD1	CASSELGQGLYGYTF	TGTGCCAGCAGCGAACTGGGACAGGGGCTCTATGGCTACACCTTC
TRBV29-1	once	TRBJ1-2	12	NA	CSVWYGNYGYTF	TGCAGCGTTTGGTACGGTAACTATGGCTACACCTTC
TRBV10-3	NA	TRBJ2-1	16	TRBD2	CAISDIGLAGSNEQFF	TGTGCCATCAGTGACATCGGACTAGCGGGTTCCAATGAGCAGTTCTTC
TRBV27	NA	TRBJ1-2	13	NA	CASSFSGAGGYTF	TGTGCCAGCAGTTTCTCAGGGGCAGGCGGCTACACCTTC
TRBV24-1	NA	TRBJ1-2	12	NA	CATSEQDYGYTF	TGTGCCACCAGTGAGCAGGACTATGGCTACACCTTC
TRBV28	NA	TRBJ2-5	20	TRBD2	CASSRVLGLAGAEGRETQYF	TGTGCCAGCAGTCGAGTCCTAGGACTAGCGGGAGCAGAGGGAAGAGAGACCCAGTACTTC
TRBV29-1	once	TRBJ1-1	15	NA	CSVTLHQTRDTEAFF	TGCAGCGTGACTCTACACCAAACCAGGGACACTGAAGCTTTCTTT
TRBV12-3/TRBV12-4	NA	TRBJ1-2	12	NA	CASSLDTWGYTF	TGTGCCAGCAGTCTAGACACATGGGGCTACACCTTC
TRBV15	NA	TRBJ2-1	17	TRBD2	CATSLGLYAGGFPSQFF	TGTGCCACCAGCTTAGGCCTCTATGCGGGGGGCTTCCCGTCGCAGTTCTTC
TRBV10-1	NA	TRBJ2-5	14	NA	CASSVWRDGGTQYF	TGCGCCAGCAGCGTCTGGCGGGATGGAGGGACCCAGTACTTC
TRBV5-1	NA	TRBJ1-3	13	NA	CASSLDADFTIYF	TGCGCCAGCAGCCTAGACGCGGATTTTACTATATATTTT
TRBV9	once	TRBJ1-6	15	TRBD1	CASSVFDRENSPLHF	TGTGCCAGCAGCGTATTTGACAGGGAAAATTCACCCCTCCACTTT
TRBV5-1	once	TRBJ2-1	16	NA	CASGLTGLGSYNEQFF	TGCGCCAGCGGCCTTACAGGGCTAGGTTCCTACAATGAGCAGTTCTTC
TRBV4-1	NA	TRBJ1-6	16	NA	CASSQEFRVIGSPLHF	TGCGCCAGCAGCCAAGAGTTCCGGGTGATCGGTTCACCCCTCCACTTT
TRBV19	NA	TRBJ2-1	13	NA	CGSASGQGNEQFF	TGTGGTTCGGCAAGCGGTCAAGGGAATGAGCAGTTCTTC
TRBV29-1	NA	TRBJ1-2	14	NA	CSVVLDSRPYGYTF	TGCAGCGTTGTATTGGACAGCCGGCCCTATGGCTACACCTTC
TRBV28	NA	TRBJ1-1	13	NA	CASSFRGVTEAFF	TGTGCCAGCAGTTTTCGGGGTGTCACTGAAGCTTTCTTT
TRBV28	NA	TRBJ1-1	14	TRBD1	CASSSPGTGFRAFF	TGTGCCAGCAGTTCCCCCGGGACAGGGTTTAGGGCTTTCTTT
TRBV5-8	once	TRBJ1-1	13	NA	CASLQDRWAEAFF	TGTGCCAGCTTACAGGACCGGTGGGCTGAAGCTTTCTTT
TRBV12-5	NA	TRBJ2-1	14	TRBD2	CASAQSGRASEQFF	TGTGCTAGTGCTCAAAGCGGGAGGGCCAGTGAGCAGTTCTTC
TRBV29-1	NA	TRBJ1-4	12	NA	CSVKKGNEKLFF	TGCAGCGTTAAAAAGGGGAACGAAAAACTGTTTTTT
TRBV19	NA	TRBJ2-7	14	NA	CASSSREFPYEQYF	TGTGCCAGTAGCTCTCGGGAGTTTCCCTACGAGCAGTACTTC
TRBV5-6	NA	TRBJ1-1	16	NA	CASSATQGRMNTEAFF	TGTGCCAGCAGCGCCACTCAGGGTAGAATGAACACTGAAGCTTTCTTT
TRBV5-1	NA	TRBJ2-7	14	TRBD2	CASSKGLATYEQYF	TGCGCCAGCAGCAAGGGACTAGCGACCTACGAGCAGTACTTC
TRBV28	NA	TRBJ2-7	15	TRBD2	CASSFPGTSSSEQYF	TGTGCCAGCAGTTTCCCCGGGACTAGTAGTTCCGAGCAGTACTTC
TRBV7-9	few	TRBJ1-5	15	NA	CASSLGAAKGQPQHF	TGTGCCAGCAGCTTAGGGGCAGCAAAGGGGCAGCCCCAGCATTTT
TRBV7-9	NA	TRBJ2-5	13	NA	CASSLSIQETQYF	TGTGCCAGCAGCTTATCTATCCAAGAGACCCAGTACTTC
TRBV18	NA	TRBJ2-1	15	NA	CASSPSTAGESEQFF	TGTGCCAGCTCACCTTCAACGGCAGGGGAAAGTGAGCAGTTCTTC